The 24 T cell receptor beta chains reported below all come from one sample, sequenced in a study of blood T cells in healthy people across ages. Together with a sample-barcoded 5' primer, a J-beta primer mix was included in a second PCR lasting roughly 6 to 12 cycles. TCRdb passed the 5' RACE reads through MiXCR, listing each CDR3 protein once. The sample lists roughly 500,000 distinct CDR3 sequences; 27% were seen once. Sequencing input: blood. The receptors shown here come from a woman in her 70s in good health.

This clonotype was recorded a few times. The chain joins TRBV12-3 or TRBV12-4 to TRBJ1-2, with D maybe TRBD1 (5 bases). Between the trimmed V and J ends, which lost 5 bases and 7 bases, there was a span of 11 bases. CDR3 length equals 12 residues. The CDR3 DNA reads as TGTGCCAGCAGTACCAGGGCGCGTGGCTACACCTTC. Amino acids: CASSTRARGYTF.

Regarding this clonotype: One junction end does not reproduce the germline sequence, and a read error may be involved. The V and J genes are TRBV9 and TRBJ1-4, with no clear D. Germline V CDR1 and CDR2: SGDLS, YYNGEE. This CDR3 is built from 15 residues. The CDR3 bases are TGTGCCAGCAGCGTAGCTCAGACAACTAATGAAGAACTGTTTTTT. Translated, it gives CASSVAQTTNEELFF.

A word on this clonotype: Because it lacks the conserved phenylalanine or tryptophan at the end, this CDR3 is likely a read error. The chain employs TRBV10-3 and TRBJ2-3; tentative D call: TRBD1 (5 bases). Looked up from germline, CDR1 is ENHRY and CDR2 is SYGVKD. Trimming removed 4 bases from V and 4 bases from J, with 15 bases in between. The CDR3 contains 15 residues. The CDR3 DNA sequence: TGTGCCATCAGTGCCGTGGACAAGGTCGCAGATACGCAGTATCTT. Translation: CAISAVDKVADTQYL.

At least ten counts were recorded for this clonotype. The chain recombines TRBV20-1 with TRBJ2-7; 7 positions match TRBD2. The CDR3 totals 13 residues. Germline V CDR1 and CDR2: DFQATT, SNEGSKA (reference sequence). The ends lost 2 bases at V and 4 bases at J; junction bases unmatched: 5. CDR3 loop: CSARSGNPYEQYF. The CDR3 bases are TGCAGTGCTAGAAGCGGGAACCCTTACGAGCAGTACTTC.

V gene TRBV5-1 combines with J gene TRBJ2-1, with 10 bases matching TRBD2. Germline V gene data show CDR1 as SGHRS and CDR2 as YFSETQ. With 4 bases clipped from V and 4 bases from J, the junction kept 8 bases outside the gene matches. The CDR3 has 16 residues. For the CDR3, the DNA is TGCGCCAGCAGCCGAGCTAGCGGGGGACTTTACAATGAGCAGTTCTTC. Protein: CASSRASGGLYNEQFF. The full variable domain, with the rest looked up from reference TRBV5-1 and TRBJ2-1, is KAGVTQTPRYLIKTRGQQVTLSCSPISGHRSVSWYQQTPGQGLQFLFEYFSETQRNKGNFPGRFSGRQFSNSRSEMNVSTLELGDSALYLCASSRASGGLYNEQFFGPGTRLTVL.

This chain connects TRBV20-1 to TRBJ1-2; a weak D match, TRBD1 (6 bases). The CDR3 has 12 amino acids. The V and J ends lost 4 bases and 8 bases respectively, with 14 bases between them. Germline V lookup: CDR1 DFQATT, CDR2 SNEGSKA (reference sequence). CDR3 nucleotides: TGCAGTGCTAACCGAGGGGGGGAGGGCTACACCTTC. Residues: CSANRGGEGYTF.

The CDR3 nucleotides read TGCGCCAGCAGCTTGAGTAGCGGTACCTACGAGCAGTACTTC. This sequence encodes CASSLSSGTYEQYF. The chain has TRBV5-1 and TRBJ2-7; the D gene is possibly TRBD2 (6 bases). The CDR3 runs 14 residues. Trimming removed 1 base at V and 2 bases at J, with 10 bases between. CDR1 and CDR2 from the germline V gene are SGHRS and YFSETQ.

The chain links TRBV7-2 to TRBJ2-3; D may be TRBD1 (5 bases). CDR1 is SGHTA and CDR2 is FQGNSA in the germline V gene. This CDR3 has 16 residues. The V and J ends lost 0 bases and 0 bases respectively, with 10 bases between them. CDR3 loop: CASSLAPRVSTDTQYF. Written as DNA, the CDR3 is TGTGCCAGCAGCTTAGCGCCCAGGGTTAGCACAGATACGCAGTATTTT.

The rearrangement uses TRBV6-6 and TRBJ2-7, with 8 bases that match TRBD2. The germline gives CDR1 MNHNY, CDR2 SVGAGI (reference sequence). The CDR3 sequence is 14 residues long. J lost 0 bases, V lost 6 bases, and 4 bases had no gene match. As DNA, the CDR3 is TGTGCCAGCAGAGTCAGCGGGAGCTCCTACGAGCAGTACTTC. This translates into CASRVSGSSYEQYF.

This clonotype appeared once. The conserved final phenylalanine or tryptophan is absent from the CDR3, which likely points to a read error. The V call is TRBV27, the J call TRBJ1-6, with 9 bases identical to TRBD1. This CDR3 has 14 amino acids. The V segment lost 5 bases and the J segment 7 bases; nucleotides outside the gene matches: 3. Germline V gene lookup returns CDR1 MNHEY and CDR2 SMNVEV (reference sequence). This CDR3 is CASSLDRGNSPLHL. CDR3 coding DNA: TGTGCCAGCAGTCTGGACAGGGGAAATTCACCCCTCCACCTT.

This clonotype was seen a handful of times. The rearrangement links TRBV3-1 to TRBJ2-3, with D possibly matching TRBD1 (6 bases). Trimming shortened V by 3 bases and J by 2 bases, and 9 bases separated the two germline ends. CDR3 size: 14 residues. The germline V gene encodes CDR1 LGHDT and CDR2 YNNKEL (reference sequence). CDR3 nucleotides: TGTGCCAGCAGCCACGGACAGTTCACAGATACGCAGTATTTT. This encodes CASSHGQFTDTQYF.

The rearrangement uses TRBV5-1 and TRBJ2-3, with a possible D match to TRBD1 (5 bases). The V and J ends lost 7 bases and 5 bases respectively, with 17 bases between them. Looked up from germline, CDR1 is SGHRS and CDR2 is YFSETQ. The CDR3 is 14 residues long. The CDR3 DNA is TGCGCCAGCGGAGTGTGGGCAGGGATAGATACGCAGTATTTT. This sequence encodes CASGVWAGIDTQYF.

This clonotype has only a few counts. The CDR3 is CASSRIGGSINYGYTF. The CDR3 nucleotides are TGTGCCAGCAGCCGGATAGGGGGCTCTATCAACTATGGCTACACCTTC. The chain carries TRBV25-1 and TRBJ1-2; TRBD1 matches at 7 bases. The CDR3 extends over 16 amino acids. Germline V gene lookup returns CDR1 MGHDK and CDR2 SYGVNS. V shed 6 bases, J shed 2 bases, and the junction held 12 bases outside the gene matches.

This chain connects TRBV6-6 to TRBJ1-2; possible D gene TRBD1, 6 bases. Deletions cut 8 bases from V and 5 bases from J, with 21 bases between. Germline CDR1 is MNHNY and CDR2 is SVGAGI (reference sequence). CDR3 length: 15 residues. The CDR3 loop is CASQLSLSTGYGYTF. In DNA form, the CDR3 reads TGTGCCAGCCAGTTATCCCTCTCCACAGGGTATGGCTACACCTTC.

This chain joins TRBV14 and TRBJ2-1; D is uncertain. Germline loops: CDR1 SGHDN, CDR2 FVKESK. The CDR3 totals 14 residues. Trimming shortened V by 4 bases and J by 5 bases, and 12 bases separated the two germline ends. CDR3 nucleotides: TGTGCCAGCAGCCGGTCAGACTGGAACAATGAGCAGTTCTTC. This encodes CASSRSDWNNEQFF.

This clonotype has a handful of counts. The CDR3 DNA is TGCAGTGCTAGGCGCCTAGCGGGGCCCCCCCAAGAGACCCAGTACTTC. This sequence encodes CSARRLAGPPQETQYF. V usage is TRBV20-1 and J usage is TRBJ2-5; 9 bases match TRBD2. Germline CDR1 and CDR2: DFQATT and SNEGSKA (reference sequence). J gave up 1 base and V 3 bases, and 9 bases lay outside the gene matches. The CDR3 is made up of 16 amino acids.

The chain uses TRBV29-1 and TRBJ1-2; D call uncertain. In germline, CDR1 is SQVTM, CDR2 ANQGSEA. V shed 3 bases and J shed 8 bases, with 4 bases lying between them. The CDR3 length is 9 residues. The CDR3 region is CSVEWGYTF. The CDR3 coding sequence is TGCAGCGTTGAGTGGGGCTACACCTTC.

This chain links TRBV20-1 with TRBJ2-1; 11 positions agree with TRBD2. The CDR3 is 16 amino acids. Germline-derived CDR1 and CDR2 are DFQATT and SNEGSKA (reference sequence). Trimming removed 1 base from V and 7 bases from J; junction bases left unmatched: 9. The CDR3 is CSARVGPSGGSNEQFF. As DNA, the CDR3 is TGCAGTGCTAGAGTCGGGCCTAGCGGGGGGTCGAATGAGCAGTTCTTC.

This clonotype was observed once. V usage is TRBV4-2 and J usage is TRBJ1-1, with D unclear. CDR3 length: 15 residues. Looked up from germline, CDR1 is LGHNA and CDR2 is YNFKEQ. Trimming removed 0 bases from V and 4 bases from J, with 12 bases in between. The CDR3 here is CASSQEEQMSTEAFF. The CDR3 nucleotides read TGTGCCAGCAGCCAAGAGGAACAGATGAGCACTGAAGCTTTCTTT.

This clonotype was seen a handful of times. The chain couples TRBV28 to TRBJ1-2; D is undetermined. CDR1 and CDR2 from the germline V gene are MDHEN and SYDVKM. V dropped 4 bases and J dropped 4 bases, with 10 bases sitting between them. The CDR3 consists of 13 residues. The CDR3 here is CASSWPNLYGYTF. CDR3 in DNA: TGTGCCAGCAGTTGGCCCAACCTCTATGGCTACACCTTC.

This clonotype has just a few counts. For the CDR3, the DNA is TGTGCCAGCAGCGTAGACTGGGGTAGTGACGCGCAGTATTTT. Protein sequence: CASSVDWGSDAQYF. The J gene is TRBJ2-3, the V gene TRBV9; D is ambiguous. The V gene's germline CDR1 is SGDLS and CDR2 YYNGEE. Trimming removed 0 bases at V and 10 bases at J, with 15 bases between. There are 14 residues in the CDR3.

This rearrangement joins TRBV12-3 or TRBV12-4 to TRBJ1-2; D not certain. The V end was cut by 2 bases, the J end by 4 bases, with 11 bases between. The CDR3 covers 14 residues. CDR3 protein: CASSLHDIGYGYTF. DNA of the CDR3: TGTGCCAGCAGTTTACATGATATCGGCTATGGCTACACCTTC.

The chain couples TRBV7-9 to TRBJ1-1, with D maybe TRBD1 (6 bases). Germline V gives CDR1 SEHNR, CDR2 FQNEAQ (reference sequence). V was clipped by 5 bases and J by 5 bases, with 18 bases between them. This CDR3 has 15 amino acids. The CDR3 coding sequence is TGTGCCAGCAGCCGTCGGGACACCCCGGGGACTGAAGCTTTCTTT. As protein: CASSRRDTPGTEAFF.

The J gene is TRBJ1-5, the V gene TRBV4-3, with TRBD1 identical over 7 bases. V lost 1 base to trimming and J lost 10 bases; unmatched junction nucleotides: 7. Germline CDR1 and CDR2: LGHNA and YSLEER. This CDR3 region has 14 residues. This CDR3 is CASSQVWGQPPQHF. DNA of the CDR3: TGCGCCAGCAGCCAAGTGTGGGGACAGCCTCCCCAGCATTTT.